Following are 2 T cell receptor beta chains from one sample sequenced in a study of blood T cell repertoires in COVID-19. The repertoire was sequenced with immunoSEQ multiplex PCR; TCRdb's copy has only in-frame clones and lacks some. Of 350,000 to 450,000 clones listed, 91% are singletons. The sample consisted of PBMCs or T cells enriched from blood (not recorded which). The source of these receptors is a woman in her forties who had been exposed to COVID-19.

The V and J genes are TRBV15 and TRBJ2-3; D is unresolved. Germline-derived CDR1 and CDR2 are LNHNV and YYDKDF (reference sequence). The CDR3 has 15 residues. Trimming pared 0 bases from V and 1 base from J, leaving 8 bases between. The CDR3 sequence is CATSRDGAGTDTQYF. The CDR3 coding sequence is TGTGCCACCAGCAGAGATGGCGCGGGCACAGATACGCAGTATTTT.

This clone was counted once. V usage is TRBV19 and J usage is TRBJ1-5; possibly TRBD1 for D (6 bases). Germline values: CDR1 LNHDA, CDR2 SQIVND (reference sequence). V gave up 4 bases and J gave up 0 bases, with 13 bases separating them. CDR3 length: 16 amino acids. In nucleotides, the CDR3 is TGTGCCAGTAGTACGGGCCAGGGGAATAGCAATCAGCCCCAGCATTTT. Encoded protein: CASSTGQGNSNQPQHF. Together with reference TRBV19 and TRBJ1-5, the CDR3 gives the full variable domain: DGGITQSPKYLFRKEGQNVTLSCEQNLNHDAMYWYRQDPGQGLRLIYYSQIVNDFQKGDIAEGYSVSREKKESFPLTVTSAQKNPTAFYLCASSTGQGNSNQPQHFGDGTRLSIL.